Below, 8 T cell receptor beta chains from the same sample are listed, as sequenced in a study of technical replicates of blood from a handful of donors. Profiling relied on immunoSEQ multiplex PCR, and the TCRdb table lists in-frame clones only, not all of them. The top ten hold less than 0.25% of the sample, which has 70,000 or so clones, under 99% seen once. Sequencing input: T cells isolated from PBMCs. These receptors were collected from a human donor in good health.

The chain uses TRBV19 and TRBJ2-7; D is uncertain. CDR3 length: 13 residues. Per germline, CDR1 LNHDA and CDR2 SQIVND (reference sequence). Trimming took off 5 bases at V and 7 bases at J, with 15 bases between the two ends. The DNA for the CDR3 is TGTGCCAGTAGTGCCGCTACTACCCTGGAGCAGTACTTC. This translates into CASSAATTLEQYF.

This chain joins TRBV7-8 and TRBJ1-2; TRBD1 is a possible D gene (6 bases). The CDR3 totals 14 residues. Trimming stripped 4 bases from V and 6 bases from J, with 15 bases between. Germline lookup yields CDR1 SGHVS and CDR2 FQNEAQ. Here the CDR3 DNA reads TGTGCCAGCAGCTATCCAGACAGGAGAAATGGCTACACCTTC. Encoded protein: CASSYPDRRNGYTF.

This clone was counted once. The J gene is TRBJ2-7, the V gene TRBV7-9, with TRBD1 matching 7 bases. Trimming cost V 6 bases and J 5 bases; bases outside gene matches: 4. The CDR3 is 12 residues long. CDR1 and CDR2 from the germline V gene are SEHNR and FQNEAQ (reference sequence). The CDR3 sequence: CASRYTGDEQYF. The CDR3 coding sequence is TGTGCCAGCAGATATACAGGGGACGAGCAGTACTTC. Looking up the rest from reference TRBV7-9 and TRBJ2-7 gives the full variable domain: DTGVSQNPRHKITKRGQNVTFRCDPISEHNRLYWYRQTLGQGPEFLTYFQNEAQLEKSRLLSDRFSAERPKGSFSTLEIQRTEQGDSAMYLCASRYTGDEQYFGPGTRLTVT.

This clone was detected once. The CDR3 nucleotides are TGTGCCACCCGACAGGGCTCCTACAATGAGCAGTTCTTC. As protein: CATRQGSYNEQFF. The V call is TRBV19, the J call TRBJ2-1, with 7 bases aligning to TRBD1. The V gene end was trimmed by 10 bases and the J gene end by 0 bases; junction bases not matched to a gene: 3. Germline V CDR1 and CDR2: LNHDA, SQIVND (reference sequence). This CDR3 region has 13 residues.

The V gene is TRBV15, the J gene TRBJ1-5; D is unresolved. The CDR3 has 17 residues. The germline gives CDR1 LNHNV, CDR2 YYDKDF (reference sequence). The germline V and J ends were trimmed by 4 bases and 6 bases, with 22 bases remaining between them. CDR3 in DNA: TGTGCCACCAGCATTCCGGGATCCCGAGGTGTCGGTCAGCCCCAGCATTTT. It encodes CATSIPGSRGVGQPQHF.

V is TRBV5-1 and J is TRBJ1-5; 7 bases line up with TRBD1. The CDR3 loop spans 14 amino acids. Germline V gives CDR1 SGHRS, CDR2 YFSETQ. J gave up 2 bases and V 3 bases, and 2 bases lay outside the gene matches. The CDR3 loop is CASSSQGGNQPQHF. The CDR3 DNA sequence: TGCGCCAGCAGCTCCCAGGGGGGCAATCAGCCCCAGCATTTT.

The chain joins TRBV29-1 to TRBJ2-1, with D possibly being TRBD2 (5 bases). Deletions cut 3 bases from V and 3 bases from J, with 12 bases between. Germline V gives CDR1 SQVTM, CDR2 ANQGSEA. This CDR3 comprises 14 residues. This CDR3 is CSVDRTGNYNEQFF. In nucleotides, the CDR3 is TGCAGCGTTGATAGGACTGGGAACTACAATGAGCAGTTCTTC.

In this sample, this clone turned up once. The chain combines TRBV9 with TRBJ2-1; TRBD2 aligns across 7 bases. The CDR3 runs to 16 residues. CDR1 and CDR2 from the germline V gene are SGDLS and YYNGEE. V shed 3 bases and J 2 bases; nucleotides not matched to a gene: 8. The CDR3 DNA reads TGTGCCAGCAGCGCGCTCGGAGCGGGGCCCTACAATGAGCAGTTCTTC. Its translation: CASSALGAGPYNEQFF.